This T cell receptor beta chain is drawn from a study of T-cell reconstitution after alpha-beta-depleted transplantation in children. Construction of the TCRbeta library involved unique molecular identifiers. TCRdb reanalysed the PCR reads using MiXCR and keeps one entry per CDR3 protein. Counted here are under 450,000 distinct CDR3 sequences, roughly 13% occurring once; the ten biggest clones make up about 4%. This clonotype was seen only a few times. This receptor was taken from a human donor who donated a stem cell graft to a child with Fanconi anemia. The source was PBMCs, collected from the stem cell graft.

CDR3 in DNA: TGTGCCAGCAGCTTAGAACAGTATGGCTACACCTTC. Its translation: CASSLEQYGYTF. The chain has TRBV7-2 and TRBJ1-2; D remains unclear. V was clipped by 1 base and J by 5 bases, with 5 bases between them. Germline values: CDR1 SGHTA, CDR2 FQGNSA. The length of the CDR3 is 12 residues.